Following are 2 T cell receptor beta chains from one sample sequenced in a study of blood T cell repertoires in COVID-19. The data were produced by immunoSEQ multiplex PCR, yet TCRdb's version contains in-frame clones alone and is incomplete. The sample consists of over 95,000 clones, 75% to 90% of them appearing once. Sequenced: peripheral blood. All receptors come from a human donor with acute or convalescent COVID-19. The donor label of this sample is uncertain.

The rearrangement uses TRBV7-6 and TRBJ2-1; 8 bases align to TRBD2. The CDR3 spans 15 residues. J was trimmed by 15 bases and V by 5 bases; bases with no gene match: 18. Germline loops: CDR1 SGHVS, CDR2 FNYEAQ. CDR3 DNA: TGTGCCAGCAGCCCCACCCCAGCGGGAGAAGGCATACGGTTCTTC. It encodes CASSPTPAGEGIRFF.

This clone came up once. The chain links TRBV28 to TRBJ2-3, with TRBD2 matching 10 bases. The germline V gene has CDR1 MDHEN and CDR2 SYDVKM. The CDR3 extends over 15 amino acids. V was pared by 3 bases and J by 14 bases, with 14 bases of the junction left unmatched. CDR3 sequence reads: CASSLQGLAGAAPYF. In DNA form, the CDR3 reads TGTGCCAGCAGTTTGCAGGGGCTAGCGGGGGCCGCGCCGTATTTT.